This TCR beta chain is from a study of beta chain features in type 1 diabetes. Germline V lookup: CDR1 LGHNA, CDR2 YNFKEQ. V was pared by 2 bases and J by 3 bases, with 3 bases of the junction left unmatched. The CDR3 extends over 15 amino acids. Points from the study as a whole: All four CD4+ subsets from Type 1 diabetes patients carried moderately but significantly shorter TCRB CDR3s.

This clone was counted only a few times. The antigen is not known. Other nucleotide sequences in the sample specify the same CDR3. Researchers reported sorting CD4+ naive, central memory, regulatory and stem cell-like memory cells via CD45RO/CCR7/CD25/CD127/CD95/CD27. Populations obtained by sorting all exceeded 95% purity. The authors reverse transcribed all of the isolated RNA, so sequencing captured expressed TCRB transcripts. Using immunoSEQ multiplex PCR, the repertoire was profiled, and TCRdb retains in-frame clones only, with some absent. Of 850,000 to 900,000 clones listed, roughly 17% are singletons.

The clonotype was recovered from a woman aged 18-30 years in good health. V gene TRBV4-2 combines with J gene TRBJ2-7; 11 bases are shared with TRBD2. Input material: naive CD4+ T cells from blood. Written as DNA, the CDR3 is TGTGCCAGCAGCCAATCTACTAGCGGGAGCTACGAGCAGTACTTC. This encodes CASSQSTSGSYEQYF.